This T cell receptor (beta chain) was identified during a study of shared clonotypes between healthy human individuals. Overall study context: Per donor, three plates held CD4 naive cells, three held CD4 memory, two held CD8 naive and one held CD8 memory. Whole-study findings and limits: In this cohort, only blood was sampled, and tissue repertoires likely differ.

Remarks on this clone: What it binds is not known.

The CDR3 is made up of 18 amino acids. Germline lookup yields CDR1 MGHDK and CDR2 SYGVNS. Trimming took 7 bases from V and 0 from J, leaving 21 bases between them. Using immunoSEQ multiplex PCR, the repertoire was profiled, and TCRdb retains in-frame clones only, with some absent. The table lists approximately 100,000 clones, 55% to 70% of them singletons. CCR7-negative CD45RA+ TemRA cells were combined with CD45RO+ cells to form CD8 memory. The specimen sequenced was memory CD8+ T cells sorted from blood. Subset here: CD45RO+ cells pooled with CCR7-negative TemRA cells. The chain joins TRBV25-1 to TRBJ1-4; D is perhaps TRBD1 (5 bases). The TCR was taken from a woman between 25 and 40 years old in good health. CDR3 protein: CASTPRRQGGATNEKLFF. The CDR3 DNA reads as TGTGCCAGCACTCCCCGAAGGCAGGGTGGAGCAACTAATGAAAAACTGTTTTTT.